These 11 T cell receptor beta chains were all obtained from the same sample, sequenced in a study of blood T cell repertoires in COVID-19. Sequencing used immunoSEQ multiplex PCR; TCRdb keeps in-frame clones, though not all of them. The sample includes roughly 230,000 clones, 81% of them seen just once. Sample: peripheral blood. The receptors shown here come from a woman aged 80 or older with acute or convalescent COVID-19.

The gene calls are TRBV2 and TRBJ1-4; D possibly corresponds to TRBD1 (5 bases). This CDR3 has 15 residues. The germline V gene has CDR1 SNHLY and CDR2 FYNNEI. V was trimmed by 0 bases and J by 8 bases, leaving 13 bases between them. CDR3 in amino acids: CASSEAPRAGEKLFF. CDR3 DNA: TGTGCCAGCAGTGAAGCGCCCAGGGCGGGGGAAAAACTGTTTTTT.

This clone was counted between two and nine times. The genes are TRBV28 and TRBJ2-5; D remains unclear. V gave up 8 bases and J gave up 1 base, with 14 bases separating them. The CDR3 spans 14 residues. CDR1 is MDHEN and CDR2 is SYDVKM in the germline V gene. The CDR3 DNA sequence: TGTGCCAGCGTCCCTGTGGGCCTCCAAGAGACCCAGTACTTC. Translation: CASVPVGLQETQYF.

V usage is TRBV3-1 (or the pseudogene TRBV3-2) and J usage is TRBJ1-3; D is unclear. V gave up 1 base and J gave up 4 bases, with 20 bases separating them. The CDR3 covers 18 residues. CDR1 and CDR2 (germline): LGHDT, YNNKEL (reference sequence). For the CDR3, the DNA is TGTGCCAGCAGCCAAGTCCTTGTTGCCGGGAGCCCCGGAAACACCATATATTTT. Amino acids: CASSQVLVAGSPGNTIYF.

This chain uses TRBV7-9 with TRBJ2-2, with 8 bases lining up with TRBD2. Germline V CDR1 and CDR2: SEHNR, FQNEAQ (reference sequence). The CDR3 has 15 residues. Unmatched junction bases numbered 3, after V lost 5 bases and J lost 1 base. CDR3 DNA sequence: TGTGCCAGCAGCCCCGGGACTAGGAACACCGGGGAGCTGTTTTTT. It codes for CASSPGTRNTGELFF.

This clone was recorded a few times. The chain uses TRBV24-1 and TRBJ1-5; 7 nucleotides line up with TRBD1. V shed 7 bases, J shed 5 bases, and the junction held 4 bases outside the gene matches. There are 13 residues in the CDR3. The germline CDR1 and CDR2 sequences are KGHDR and SFDVKD. The CDR3 sequence is CATSAGTDQPQHF. The CDR3 nucleotides read TGTGCCACCAGCGCCGGGACAGATCAGCCCCAGCATTTT.

The chain employs TRBV7-7 and TRBJ2-7; TRBD2 agrees at 7 bases. Germline loops: CDR1 SSHAT, CDR2 FNYEAQ (reference sequence). After removal of 5 bases from V and 6 bases from J, the junction contained 13 bases not matched to a gene. This CDR3 has 15 residues. CDR3: CASSPQAAGVTEQYF. The DNA of the CDR3 is TGTGCCAGCAGCCCCCAGGCGGCGGGAGTCACCGAGCAGTACTTC.

The chain joins TRBV4-1 to TRBJ2-3; 10 nucleotides align to TRBD2. There are 17 residues in the CDR3. V was clipped by 0 bases and J by 2 bases; unmatched bases: 5. Germline V gene data show CDR1 as MGHRA and CDR2 as YSYEKL. This chain's CDR3 is CASSQEGGTSVTDTQYF. The CDR3 DNA reads as TGCGCCAGCAGCCAAGAGGGGGGGACTAGCGTCACAGATACGCAGTATTTT.

The gene calls are TRBV5-1 and TRBJ1-1, with D maybe TRBD1 (6 bases). Germline V gene data show CDR1 as SGHRS and CDR2 as YFSETQ. V lost 3 bases to trimming and J lost 3 bases, with 12 bases between them. The CDR3 extends over 14 amino acids. The CDR3 DNA is TGCGCCAGCAGCTCCAGGACAGACGACACTGAAGCTTTCTTT. Amino acid sequence: CASSSRTDDTEAFF.

About this clone itself: Sequence at one end of the junction differs from germline and may be a read error. The CDR3, as DNA: TGTGCCAGCAGTTTAGCGCTAAACTCTGGCTACACCTTC. Translating it yields CASSLALNSGYTF. V is TRBV12-3 or TRBV12-4 and J is TRBJ1-2; D gene unclear. This CDR3 comprises 13 residues.

The sample holds many counts of this clone. This chain connects TRBV5-5 to TRBJ2-1; TRBD1 aligns across 7 bases. Trimming cost V 4 bases and J 6 bases; bases outside gene matches: 4. CDR1 is SGHKS, CDR2 YYEKEE, per germline (reference sequence). CDR3 length equals 13 residues. CDR3 DNA: TGTGCCAGCAGCCTCGGGACAGTCAATGAGCAGTTCTTC. Its protein product is CASSLGTVNEQFF.

This clone showed up just once. The chain's CDR3 is CASSTTGVGEKLFF. CDR3 coding DNA: TGTGCCAGTAGTACCACAGGGGTCGGGGAAAAACTGTTTTTT. This chain uses TRBV19 with TRBJ1-4; 7 bases agree with TRBD1. Germline CDR1 and CDR2: LNHDA and SQIVND (reference sequence). After removal of 4 bases from V and 8 bases from J, the junction contained 7 bases not matched to a gene. This CDR3 region has 14 residues.